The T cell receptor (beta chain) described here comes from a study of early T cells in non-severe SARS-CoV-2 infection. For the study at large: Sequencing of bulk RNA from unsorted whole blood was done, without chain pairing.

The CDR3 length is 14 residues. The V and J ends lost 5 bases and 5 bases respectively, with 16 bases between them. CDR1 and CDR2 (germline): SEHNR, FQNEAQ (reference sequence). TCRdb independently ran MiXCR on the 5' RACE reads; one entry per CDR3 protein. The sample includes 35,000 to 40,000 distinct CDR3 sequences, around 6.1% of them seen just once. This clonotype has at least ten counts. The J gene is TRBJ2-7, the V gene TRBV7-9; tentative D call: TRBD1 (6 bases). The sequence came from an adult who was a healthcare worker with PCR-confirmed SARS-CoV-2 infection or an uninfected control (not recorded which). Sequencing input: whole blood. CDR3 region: CASSPPRGIHEQYF. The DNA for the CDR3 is TGTGCCAGCAGCCCTCCGAGGGGGATCCACGAGCAGTACTTC.